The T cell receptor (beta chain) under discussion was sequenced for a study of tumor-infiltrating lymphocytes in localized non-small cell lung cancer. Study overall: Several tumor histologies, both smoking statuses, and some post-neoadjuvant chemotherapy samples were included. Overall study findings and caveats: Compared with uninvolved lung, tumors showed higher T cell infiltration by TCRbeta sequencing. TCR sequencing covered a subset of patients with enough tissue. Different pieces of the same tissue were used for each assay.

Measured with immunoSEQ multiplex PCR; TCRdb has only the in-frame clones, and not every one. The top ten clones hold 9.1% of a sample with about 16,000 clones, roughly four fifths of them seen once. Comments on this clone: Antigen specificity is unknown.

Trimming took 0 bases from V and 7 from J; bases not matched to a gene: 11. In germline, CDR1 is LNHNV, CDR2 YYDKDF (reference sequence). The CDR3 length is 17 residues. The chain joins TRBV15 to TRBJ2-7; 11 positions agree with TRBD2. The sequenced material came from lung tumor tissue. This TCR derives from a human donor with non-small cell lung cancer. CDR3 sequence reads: CATSRDLTLAGAWEQYF. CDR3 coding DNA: TGTGCCACCAGCAGAGATTTGACACTAGCGGGAGCCTGGGAGCAGTACTTC.